These 17 T cell receptor beta chains were sequenced from one sample in a study of Graves' ophthalmopathy and Graves' hyperthyroidism. Transcripts of RNA were the source for amplifying TCR beta CDR3 regions. Second-round multiplex PCR followed a first-round RT-PCR using HTBI primers. TCRdb reanalysed the multiplex PCR reads using MiXCR and keeps one entry per CDR3 protein. The repertoire includes approximately 460,000 distinct CDR3 sequences, around 14% of them detected once, and about a tenth sits in the top ten. The sample taken for sequencing was blood. The receptors were gathered from a woman aged 25-40 years with Graves' ophthalmopathy.

The sample holds many counts of this clonotype. The rearrangement links TRBV28 to TRBJ1-2, with TRBD1 identical over 7 bases. V was pared by 5 bases and J by 8 bases, with 8 bases of the junction left unmatched. CDR1 and CDR2 from the germline V gene are MDHEN and SYDVKM. The CDR3 loop spans 13 amino acids. CDR3 coding DNA: TGTGCCAGCAGTCCAAAGGGGGCGCGGGGCTACACCTTC. Translation: CASSPKGARGYTF.

This clonotype was recorded at least ten times. The chain couples TRBV11-3 to TRBJ1-5, with D maybe TRBD1 (5 bases). V dropped 0 bases and J dropped 4 bases, with 10 bases sitting between them. Germline values: CDR1 SGHNT, CDR2 YENEEA. CDR3 length: 15 amino acids. The CDR3 bases are TGTGCCAGCAGCTTAGATTGGGGGACTAATCAGCCCCAGCATTTT. Translated: CASSLDWGTNQPQHF.

This clonotype was observed a handful of times. This chain joins TRBV19 and TRBJ2-1; 15 positions agree with TRBD2. The CDR3 contains 16 residues. CDR1 and CDR2 from the germline V gene are LNHDA and SQIVND (reference sequence). The junction had 4 bases not matched to a gene; V was cut back by 3 bases and J by 7 bases. CDR3 nucleotide sequence: TGTGCCAGTAGTATGGGACTAGCGGGGGGCCTAAATGAGCAGTTCTTC. It translates to CASSMGLAGGLNEQFF.

This clonotype was observed at least ten times. The chain links TRBV6-1 to TRBJ1-5, with D possibly being TRBD1 (6 bases). Between the trimmed V and J ends, which lost 6 bases and 3 bases, there was a span of 12 bases. This CDR3 has 14 residues. Germline V gene data show CDR1 as MNHNS and CDR2 as SASEGT. CDR3 sequence: CASSKQGINQPQHF. The CDR3 DNA reads TGTGCCAGCAGCAAACAGGGAATCAATCAGCCCCAGCATTTT.

This clonotype was detected ten times or more. The chain combines TRBV20-1 with TRBJ2-5, with D unclear. The germline V gene encodes CDR1 DFQATT and CDR2 SNEGSKA (reference sequence). The CDR3 has 11 amino acids. V lost 4 bases and J lost 3, with 6 bases in between. CDR3 coding DNA: TGCAGTGCTAAATCGGAAGAGACCCAGTACTTC. Protein product: CSAKSEETQYF.

This clonotype was observed many times. The chain has TRBV15 and TRBJ2-7; D ambiguous. CDR1 LNHNV and CDR2 YYDKDF come from the germline V gene (reference sequence). This CDR3 is 13 amino acids long. The V end lost 1 base, the J end lost 7 bases, and 11 bases lay between the germline ends. CDR3 DNA sequence: TGTGCCACCAGCAGAGTCCCGTCTAGGGAGCAGTACTTC. It encodes CATSRVPSREQYF.

A remark on this clonotype: The junction and the germline gene differ at one end; a read error may be behind it. V and J are TRBV6-1 and TRBJ1-1, with 8 nucleotides matching TRBD1. Germline-derived CDR1 and CDR2 are MNHNS and SASEGT. The CDR3 is 15 residues long. This chain's CDR3 is CASTPRQGANTGAFF. The CDR3 bases are TGTGCCAGCACACCGCGGCAGGGGGCGAACACTGGAGCTTTCTTT.

This clonotype was seen only a few times. The rearrangement uses TRBV7-2 and TRBJ2-7, with D possibly matching TRBD1 (6 bases). Germline V gives CDR1 SGHTA, CDR2 FQGNSA. The CDR3 runs to 15 residues. V lost 4 bases and J 0 bases, leaving 13 bases between the germline ends. The chain's CDR3 is CASSSSWGPSYEQYF. In DNA form, the CDR3 reads TGTGCCAGCAGCTCGTCCTGGGGGCCCTCCTACGAGCAGTACTTC.

In nucleotides, the CDR3 is TGCAGTGCTAGAGTCCCTAGCGGGAGGGGTGCCTCTTACGAGCAGTACTTC. Translated, it gives CSARVPSGRGASYEQYF. V usage is TRBV20-1 and J usage is TRBJ2-7; 12 bases match TRBD2. Trimming at V came to 1 base and at J to 4 bases, leaving 11 bases not matched to a gene. The CDR3 has 17 amino acids. In germline, CDR1 is DFQATT, CDR2 SNEGSKA (reference sequence).

This clonotype has ten or more counts. This chain connects TRBV12-3 or TRBV12-4 to TRBJ2-2; D unclear. V lost 5 bases, J lost 3 bases, and 16 bases lay in between. This CDR3 spans 16 amino acids. CDR3 residues: CASSPTSLQHTGELFF. Written as DNA, the CDR3 is TGTGCCAGCAGTCCGACGTCACTCCAACACACCGGGGAGCTGTTTTTT.

About this clonotype itself: A read error may produce the germline difference seen at one junction end. Here the CDR3 reads CASRRQNTEACF. The CDR3 nucleotides are TGTGCCAGCAGAAGGCAGAACACTGAAGCTTGCTTT. The chain has TRBV6-2 or TRBV6-3 and TRBJ1-1; D gene uncertain. Germline V gene lookup returns CDR1 MNHEY and CDR2 SVGEGT. The CDR3 is 12 amino acids.

This clonotype occurred many times. The rearrangement links TRBV12-3 or TRBV12-4 to TRBJ1-2; 7 bases match TRBD1. The CDR3 is made up of 16 amino acids. The V gene end was trimmed by 5 bases and the J gene end by 1 base; junction bases not matched to a gene: 10. The CDR3 region has the DNA TGTGCCAGCAGTCTGGGACAGACGACCCTTAACTATGGCTACACCTTC. Residues: CASSLGQTTLNYGYTF.

The sample holds many counts of this clonotype. The chain is built from TRBV27 and TRBJ2-7, with D tentatively TRBD2 (5 bases). CDR3 size: 15 residues. Between the trimmed V and J ends, which lost 4 bases and 4 bases, there was a span of 17 bases. Germline CDR1 MNHEY, CDR2 SMNVEV (reference sequence). CDR3 in DNA: TGTGCCAGCAGTTCGAGGCGGGCTGGCCCTTACGAGCAGTACTTC. Its translation is CASSSRRAGPYEQYF.

The V gene is TRBV18, the J gene TRBJ1-2, with unresolved D. Trimming removed 2 bases at V and 6 bases at J, with 10 bases between. Germline CDR1 KGHSH, CDR2 LQKENI. The CDR3 totals 13 residues. In DNA, the CDR3 is TGTGCCAGCTCACCAAGCAGGTCGGATGGCTACACCTTC. It is translated as CASSPSRSDGYTF. The whole variable domain, filled in from reference TRBV18 and TRBJ1-2, reads NAGVMQNPRHLVRRRGQEARLRCSPMKGHSHVYWYRQLPEEGLKFMVYLQKENIIDESGMPKERFSAEFPKEGPSILRIQQVVRGDSAAYFCASSPSRSDGYTFGSGTRLTVV.

The table lists this clonotype with many counts. The V gene is TRBV2, the J gene TRBJ1-5; D gene ambiguous. Germline V lookup: CDR1 SNHLY, CDR2 FYNNEI. The V end was cut by 1 base, the J end by 0 bases, with 4 bases between. The CDR3 totals 14 residues. CDR3 residues: CASSEEGSNQPQHF. The CDR3 bases are TGTGCCAGCAGTGAAGAGGGTAGCAATCAGCCCCAGCATTTT.

J is TRBJ1-5 and V is TRBV11-2, with a possible D match to TRBD1 (6 bases). The germline gives CDR1 SGHAT, CDR2 FQNNGV. Trimming took off 5 bases at V and 6 bases at J, with 17 bases between the two ends. This CDR3 region has 15 residues. In nucleotides, the CDR3 is TGTGCCAGCAGCCTTTGGGGGGGGGCGGGTCAGCCCCAGCATTTT. Its protein is CASSLWGGAGQPQHF.

In its sample, this clonotype was seen many times. This rearrangement joins TRBV11-1 to TRBJ1-2; TRBD1 might be the D (6 bases). Trimming took 4 bases from V and 2 from J, leaving 17 bases between them. The CDR3 sequence is 16 residues long. Germline CDR1 and CDR2: SGHAT and FQDESV (reference sequence). Here the CDR3 DNA reads TGTGCCAGCAGCTCGTTGGGGGGGCTTACAAACTATGGCTACACCTTC. Amino acids: CASSSLGGLTNYGYTF.